The 4 T cell receptor beta chains presented below share a single source sample, sequenced in a study of control samples from healthy donors and cancer patients. Here immunoSEQ multiplex PCR was the method, and the copy in TCRdb shows in-frame clones only, minus some. The repertoire has about 60,000 clones, around 90% of them found once; the top ten carry approximately 3.8%. Material: blood. The receptor set was obtained from a man aged 45 to 65 in good health.

V gene TRBV24-1 combines with J gene TRBJ2-1; 8 bases agree with TRBD2. Per the germline V gene, CDR1 is KGHDR and CDR2 is SFDVKD. The CDR3 covers 15 residues. Trimming at V came to 4 bases and at J to 8 bases, leaving 9 bases not matched to a gene. The CDR3 coding sequence is TGTGCCACCAGTGAACCCGGGACTAGTGTCTATGAGCAGTTCTTC. Translation: CATSEPGTSVYEQFF.

The chain carries TRBV14 and TRBJ2-1; TRBD2 agrees at 9 bases. After removal of 4 bases from V and 7 bases from J, the junction contained 5 bases not matched to a gene. CDR3 size: 14 residues. Germline V gene data show CDR1 as SGHDN and CDR2 as FVKESK. This CDR3 is CASSRAGGANEQFF. The CDR3 nucleotides read TGTGCCAGCAGCCGGGCGGGAGGGGCAAATGAGCAGTTCTTC. Drawing the rest from reference TRBV14 and TRBJ2-1, the complete variable domain is EAGVTQFPSHSVIEKGQTVTLRCDPISGHDNLYWYRRVMGKEIKFLLHFVKESKQDESGMPNNRFLAERTGGTYSTLKVQPAELEDSGVYFCASSRAGGANEQFFGPGTRLTVL.

The chain carries TRBV7-9 and TRBJ2-3, with TRBD1 identical over 8 bases. The germline CDR1 and CDR2 sequences are SEHNR and FQNEAQ (reference sequence). This CDR3 has 17 amino acids. The J segment lost 5 bases and the V segment lost 5 bases, leaving 15 bases of the junction unmatched. The DNA of the CDR3 is TGTGCCAGCAGCAAAACCCCGGGACAGGACACACAAGATACGCAGTATTTT. It translates to CASSKTPGQDTQDTQYF.

The chain recombines TRBV9 with TRBJ2-1; the D is unclear. CDR1 is SGDLS, CDR2 YYNGEE, per germline. V was clipped by 3 bases and J by 9 bases, with 10 bases between them. The CDR3 sequence is 12 residues long. The chain's CDR3 is CASSASGFEQFF. The CDR3 DNA reads TGTGCCAGCAGCGCCTCCGGGTTTGAGCAGTTCTTC.